The rows below give T cell receptor beta chains drawn from one sample of a study of post-analysis software for immune sequencing data. TCRdb reprocessed the PCR reads via MiXCR and lists one record per CDR3 protein. This table has around 190,000 distinct CDR3 sequences, 29% appearing once. The sample comprised blood. Receptors were obtained from a girl under 18 with multiple sclerosis. Each CDR3 is given with its conserved first and last residue. The D gene is left open where the match is weak. The size entry is marked missing in some rows and otherwise reads once, few, many or a size class.

j_gene,v_gene,d_gene,abundance,CDR3aa,CDR3nt
TRBJ2-1,TRBV5-1,.,many,CASSLVGGIEQFF,TGCGCCAGCAGCTTGGTCGGGGGTATTGAGCAGTTCTTC
TRBJ2-7,TRBV19,.,.,CASSAGGRYEQYF,TGTGCCAGTAGTGCCGGGGGGCGATACGAGCAGTACTTC
TRBJ2-5,TRBV5-5,.,.,CASSSNRALKYF,TGTGCCAGCAGCTCAAACAGGGCCCTGAAGTACTTC
TRBJ2-3,TRBV5-1,.,many,CASRPWTVGTDTQYF,TGCGCCAGCAGACCTTGGACAGTTGGTACAGATACGCAGTATTTT
TRBJ2-7,TRBV29-1,TRBD2,.,CSVEEAGGGYEQYF,TGCAGCGTTGAAGAGGCGGGAGGGGGCTACGAGCAGTACTTC
TRBJ2-1,TRBV5-1,.,.,CASSLGANPYNEQFF,TGCGCCAGCAGCTTGGGTGCTAACCCCTACAATGAGCAGTTCTTC
TRBJ1-2,TRBV7-2,.,few,CAGSLVVANYGYTF,TGTGCCGGCAGCTTAGTAGTGGCAAACTATGGCTACACCTTC
TRBJ1-1,TRBV5-1,.,many,CASRRTVGTEAFF,TGCGCCAGCCGACGGACGGTTGGGACTGAAGCTTTCTTT
TRBJ2-1,TRBV5-1,.,many,CASSLDLDYNEQFF,TGCGCCAGCAGCTTGGATCTAGACTACAATGAGCAGTTCTTC
TRBJ1-6,TRBV4-1,.,many,CASSQEWWDQNNSPLHF,TGCGCCAGCAGCCAAGAATGGTGGGACCAAAATAATTCACCCCTCCACTTT
TRBJ2-3,TRBV7-9,.,many,CASSLVLGSTDTQYF,TGTGCCAGCAGCTTGGTACTGGGAAGCACAGATACGCAGTATTTT
TRBJ2-7,TRBV20-1,.,many,CSARTAAYEQYF,TGCAGTGCTAGGACGGCCGCCTACGAGCAGTACTTC
TRBJ1-2,TRBV28,TRBD1,.,CASSPRGQGARGYTF,TGTGCCAGCAGTCCCCGGGGGCAGGGGGCGCGAGGCTACACCTTC
TRBJ2-5,TRBV20-1,.,many,CSASPRVETQYF,TGCAGTGCTAGTCCGAGGGTGGAGACCCAGTACTTC
TRBJ1-1,TRBV7-9,.,.,CASSLGTLGTEAFF,TGTGCCAGCAGCTTAGGGACATTAGGCACTGAAGCTTTCTTT
TRBJ1-2,TRBV27,.,.,CASSLSRTHPYYGYTF,TGTGCCAGCAGTTTATCGAGGACCCACCCTTACTATGGCTACACCTTC
TRBJ2-3,TRBV6-5,TRBD2,many,CASSYSGGGVTDTQYF,TGTGCCAGCAGTTACTCAGGCGGGGGAGTCACAGATACGCAGTATTTT
TRBJ2-3,TRBV7-9,.,few,CASRGEGAPDTQYF,TGTGCCAGCAGGGGGGAAGGGGCACCAGATACGCAGTATTTT
TRBJ1-1,TRBV5-1,.,few,CASSLLAAGSNTEAFF,TGCGCCAGCAGCTTACTCGCGGCAGGGTCGAACACTGAAGCTTTCTTT
TRBJ2-7,TRBV7-3,.,few,CASSLSPVTTGYEQYF,TGTGCCAGCAGCTTATCTCCCGTGACTACAGGGTACGAGCAGTACTTC
TRBJ1-5,TRBV7-8,TRBD1,.,CASSSGQGAGNQPQHF,TGTGCCAGCAGCTCGGGACAGGGGGCTGGTAATCAGCCCCAGCATTTT
TRBJ1-5,TRBV30,TRBD1,.,CAWKIGTGPQHF,TGTGCCTGGAAAATAGGGACAGGGCCCCAGCATTTT
TRBJ1-4,TRBV20-1,.,.,CSARRDANEKLFF,TGCAGTGCCCGGCGGGACGCAAATGAAAAACTGTTTTTT
TRBJ2-2,TRBV24-1,TRBD2,.,CATSDSPGTRRGSTGELFF,TGTGCCACCAGTGACTCTCCGGGGACTAGGCGGGGGAGCACCGGGGAGCTGTTTTTT
TRBJ1-1,TRBV5-1,.,.,CASSLVRALDTEAFF,TGCGCCAGCAGCTTGGTGCGGGCCCTCGACACTGAAGCTTTCTTT
TRBJ1-1,TRBV20-1,TRBD1,many,CSATDRDVTEAFF,TGCAGTGCTACGGACAGGGACGTCACTGAAGCTTTCTTT
TRBJ1-1,TRBV2,TRBD1,.,CASTGQVNTEAFF,TGTGCCAGCACCGGACAGGTGAACACTGAAGCTTTCTTT
TRBJ2-3,TRBV13,TRBD1,many,CASSPGGTGGTDTQYF,TGTGCCAGCAGCCCAGGGGGGACAGGGGGAACAGATACGCAGTATTTT
TRBJ1-2,TRBV18,.,many,CASSPRTESYGYTF,TGTGCCAGCTCACCACGGACAGAGAGCTATGGCTACACCTTC
TRBJ1-4,TRBV6-6,.,many,CASSYSSATNEKLFF,TGTGCCAGCAGTTACTCGTCCGCAACTAATGAAAAACTGTTTTTT
TRBJ2-5,TRBV29-1,.,many,CSVEGAYF,TGCAGCGTTGAAGGGGCGTACTTC
TRBJ1-5,TRBV27,.,few,CASSYIGVGQPQHF,TGTGCCAGCAGTTATATAGGGGTGGGTCAGCCCCAGCATTTT
TRBJ1-1,TRBV12-3/TRBV12-4,TRBD1,.,CASRQNRGKNTEAFF,TGTGCCAGCAGACAAAACAGGGGGAAGAACACTGAAGCTTTCTTT
TRBJ1-5,TRBV27,.,many,CASSLRGNQPQHF,TGTGCCAGCAGTTTGAGGGGCAATCAGCCCCAGCATTTT
TRBJ2-1,TRBV5-1,.,.,CASSFDVAEQFF,TGCGCCAGCAGCTTTGACGTAGCGGAGCAGTTCTTC
TRBJ1-2,TRBV6-5,.,many,CASSYRSGGGYTF,TGTGCCAGCAGTTACCGTTCAGGTGGCGGCTACACCTTC
TRBJ2-3,TRBV12-3/TRBV12-4,TRBD1,few,CASRRQGADTQYF,TGTGCCAGCAGGCGACAGGGAGCAGATACGCAGTATTTT
TRBJ2-3,TRBV6-1,TRBD2,.,CTSSARPLAGASTDTQYF,TGTACCAGCAGTGCACGACCGCTAGCGGGGGCAAGCACAGATACGCAGTATTTT
TRBJ2-7,TRBV11-2,.,.,CASSLVTYGQYF,TGTGCCAGCAGCTTAGTAACCTACGGGCAGTACTTC
TRBJ1-1,TRBV5-1,.,.,CASSLAGANTEAFF,TGCGCCAGCAGCTTGGCGGGGGCGAACACTGAAGCTTTCTTT
TRBJ2-3,TRBV2,.,many,CASRSGEGLADTQYF,TGTGCCAGCAGGTCGGGCGAGGGGTTAGCAGATACGCAGTATTTT
TRBJ2-7,TRBV12-3/TRBV12-4,.,many,CASSLVPGPYEQYF,TGTGCCAGCAGTTTAGTCCCAGGGCCCTACGAGCAGTACTTC
TRBJ1-5,TRBV5-1,TRBD1,.,CASSFGTGDQPPHF,TGCGCCAGCAGCTTTGGGACAGGGGACCAGCCCCCGCATTTT
TRBJ2-5,TRBV5-1,.,many,CASSWNAGQETQYF,TGCGCCAGCAGCTGGAACGCGGGGCAAGAGACCCAGTACTTC
TRBJ2-7,TRBV20-1,.,.,CSASDTGYEQYF,TGCAGTGCTAGTGACACTGGTTACGAGCAGTACTTC
TRBJ1-1,TRBV3-1,.,few,CASSFRTGAGTEAFF,TGTGCCAGCAGCTTCCGGACCGGGGCCGGGACTGAAGCTTTCTTT
TRBJ1-2,TRBV29-1,.,many,CSVLGPLDYGYTF,TGCAGCGTCCTTGGACCCTTAGACTATGGCTACACCTTC
TRBJ1-1,TRBV6-1,.,few,CASSLRSDGMNTEAFF,TGTGCCAGCAGTCTCCGATCCGACGGTATGAACACTGAAGCTTTCTTT
TRBJ1-2,TRBV29-1,.,many,CSVDQETGQRYGYTF,TGCAGCGTGGATCAAGAAACTGGACAGCGGTATGGCTACACCTTC
TRBJ2-1,TRBV2,TRBD2,few,CAPGAGASNEQFF,TGTGCCCCGGGTGCGGGAGCTTCAAATGAGCAGTTCTTC
TRBJ2-7,TRBV5-1,.,many,CASSLAGVTYEQYF,TGCGCCAGCAGCTTGGCAGGGGTCACCTACGAGCAGTACTTC
TRBJ2-1,TRBV5-1,.,many,CASSWRDLGITRNEQFF,TGCGCCAGCAGCTGGAGGGACCTAGGCATTACCCGGAATGAGCAGTTCTTC
TRBJ2-3,TRBV20-1,TRBD2,many,CSARTSGTTDTQYF,TGCAGTGCCCGAACTAGCGGGACGACAGATACGCAGTATTTT
TRBJ2-5,TRBV29-1,.,many,CSVFLGAEQETQYF,TGCAGCGTTTTCCTGGGGGCGGAGCAAGAGACCCAGTACTTC